These T cell receptor beta chains were read from a single sample in a study of cytomegalovirus exposure and HLA in healthy donors. Data came from immunoSEQ multiplex PCR; TCRdb stores just in-frame clones and leaves some out. The table includes 120,000 to 150,000 clones, just over 65% detected once. Sequences were obtained from PBMCs. The source is a woman aged 55 to 70 in good health and CMV-seronegative. Both conserved end residues are part of each CDR3. Each record gives: D gene, V gene, J gene, clone size, CDR3 protein, CDR3 DNA. A D gene is named only where the DNA matches it firmly. Some rows mark clone size as missing; the rest say once, few, many or name a class of expanded clone.

D: -; V: TRBV19; J: TRBJ2-3; size: -; CDR3: CASSWTASTDTQYF; DNA: TGTGCCAGTAGTTGGACAGCTAGCACAGATACGCAGTATTTT
D: TRBD2; V: TRBV11-2; J: TRBJ2-3; size: -; CDR3: CASSLWPSGEGDTQYF; DNA: TGTGCCAGCAGCTTATGGCCTAGCGGGGAGGGAGATACGCAGTATTTT
D: -; V: TRBV28; J: TRBJ1-2; size: -; CDR3: CASSSPGANYGYTF; DNA: TGTGCCAGCAGTTCCCCGGGAGCTAATTATGGCTACACCTTC
D: TRBD1; V: TRBV10-3; J: TRBJ1-6; size: -; CDR3: CAIRTTGEGSPLHF; DNA: TGTGCCATCAGAACGACAGGGGAGGGTTCACCCCTCCACTTT
D: TRBD1; V: TRBV5-1; J: TRBJ2-7; size: few; CDR3: CASGKTGGYEQYF; DNA: TGCGCCAGCGGTAAAACAGGGGGCTACGAGCAGTACTTC
D: -; V: TRBV7-3; J: TRBJ2-1; size: -; CDR3: CASRNPSIADPYNEQFF; DNA: TGTGCCAGCAGAAACCCTTCGATAGCGGATCCATACAATGAGCAGTTCTTC
D: TRBD1; V: TRBV11-1; J: TRBJ2-5; size: -; CDR3: CASSLFRTGGFQTQYF; DNA: TGTGCCAGCAGCTTATTTCGGACAGGGGGCTTTCAGACCCAGTACTTC
D: TRBD2; V: TRBV28; J: TRBJ2-1; size: -; CDR3: CASSDIAGAQRGEQFF; DNA: TGTGCCAGCAGTGATATAGCGGGAGCACAGAGGGGTGAGCAGTTCTTC
D: TRBD2; V: TRBV7-9; J: TRBJ2-1; size: -; CDR3: CASSLARTSENEQFF; DNA: TGTGCCAGCAGCTTAGCCCGGACTAGCGAGAATGAGCAGTTCTTC
D: -; V: TRBV9; J: TRBJ2-3; size: -; CDR3: CASSVVASLASTDTQYF; DNA: TGTGCCAGCAGCGTAGTGGCTAGCCTGGCCAGCACAGATACGCAGTATTTT
D: -; V: TRBV9; J: TRBJ2-1; size: few; CDR3: CASSAGGSYNEQFF; DNA: TGTGCCAGCAGCGCAGGGGGGTCCTACAATGAGCAGTTCTTC
D: -; V: TRBV11-2; J: TRBJ2-7; size: -; CDR3: CASSFLRDTMYEQYF; DNA: TGTGCCAGCAGCTTTCTCCGGGACACAATGTACGAGCAGTACTTC
D: -; V: TRBV12-1; J: TRBJ2-7; size: -; CDR3: CASSFLGLAGGSEQYF; DNA: TGTGCCAGCAGCTTTCTGGGACTAGCGGGAGGGAGCGAGCAGTACTTC
D: TRBD2; V: TRBV2; J: TRBJ2-1; size: -; CDR3: CASSGGLLEFF; DNA: TGTGCCAGCAGTGGGGGACTACTGGAGTTCTTC
D: -; V: TRBV7-9; J: TRBJ1-4; size: -; CDR3: CSSSRPAGATNEKLFF; DNA: TGTTCCAGCAGCCGACCGGCAGGCGCAACTAATGAAAAACTGTTTTTT
D: -; V: TRBV21-1; J: TRBJ1-4; size: -; CDR3: CASSKPGIRQGRYEKLFF; DNA: TGTGCCAGCAGCAAACCAGGGATTAGACAGGGGAGATACGAAAAACTGTTTTTT
D: TRBD2; V: TRBV5-1; J: TRBJ2-3; size: -; CDR3: CASSSRPSSGGSSSTDTQYF; DNA: TGCGCCAGCAGCTCACGACCATCTAGCGGGGGCAGTAGTAGCACAGATACGCAGTATTTT
D: -; V: TRBV9; J: TRBJ2-5; size: -; CDR3: CASSSGVGHQETQYF; DNA: TGTGCCAGCAGCTCCGGGGTAGGTCACCAAGAGACCCAGTACTTC